One T cell receptor (beta chain) is described in this entry. The antigen is undetermined. PCR involved 60 Vbeta and 13 Jbeta primers. Profiled with immunoSEQ multiplex PCR; TCRdb holds only in-frame clones, not every one. The profile shows approximately 40,000 clones, more than 80% of them singletons. Nominally healthy donors were sampled, though unrecorded immune exposures were likely. These data originate in a study of cytomegalovirus exposure and HLA in healthy donors. Points from the study as a whole: TCR beta V- and J-gene trimming, according to a later analysis, was linked to a missense DCLRE1C variant. An analysis was carried out at a later point. It showed that HLA-associated TCR beta chains were more clonally expanded than equally common non-associated chains.

Germline V CDR1 and CDR2: MGHRA, YSYEKL. V shed 9 bases and J shed 2 bases, with 14 bases lying between them. CDR3 size: 14 residues. The chain is built from TRBV4-1 and TRBJ2-1; D might be TRBD1 (5 bases). Sequencing used PBMCs. This sequence originates from a woman aged 40 to 50 in good health and CMV-seronegative. The CDR3 reads CASSLDTPYNEQFF. The CDR3 nucleotides read TGCGCCAGTAGCTTGGACACCCCCTACAATGAGCAGTTCTTC.